This T cell receptor (beta chain) is from a study of regulatory T cells in long-lasting Graves disease. This clonotype has only a few counts. A read error may explain this, as a much larger clone is one base away. As to time point: newly diagnosed GD, antithyroid drugs for less than 3 months. RNA from PBMCs was the source of the TCR library. Building of the TCR beta libraries involved iRepertoire HTBI primers and Arm-PCR of CDR3 regions. TCRdb re-derived calls from the multiplex PCR reads in MiXCR, one entry per CDR3 protein. The repertoire holds about 450,000 distinct CDR3 sequences, less than 15% seen once, with more than 15% in the top ten. The CDR3 consists of 15 residues. The ends were cut back, 4 bases at V and 4 bases at J, with 16 bases in the middle. The V gene's germline CDR1 is SGHRS and CDR2 YFSETQ. The data also belong to a second study, concerning T cells in Graves' hyperthyroidism and ophthalmopathy. In that study: Ophthalmopathy was model-predicted a median approximately 6.9 months pre-onset.

The material sequenced was peripheral blood mononuclear cells (PBMCs), taken at new diagnosis, from a patient treated with antithyroid drugs. The chain employs TRBV5-1 and TRBJ2-3; TRBD1 is a possible D gene (6 bases). This TCR came from a woman aged 50 to 60 with Graves disease. The CDR3 loop is CASSKGQPQADTQYF. The CDR3 DNA sequence: TGCGCCAGCAGCAAAGGACAGCCTCAGGCAGATACGCAGTATTTT.